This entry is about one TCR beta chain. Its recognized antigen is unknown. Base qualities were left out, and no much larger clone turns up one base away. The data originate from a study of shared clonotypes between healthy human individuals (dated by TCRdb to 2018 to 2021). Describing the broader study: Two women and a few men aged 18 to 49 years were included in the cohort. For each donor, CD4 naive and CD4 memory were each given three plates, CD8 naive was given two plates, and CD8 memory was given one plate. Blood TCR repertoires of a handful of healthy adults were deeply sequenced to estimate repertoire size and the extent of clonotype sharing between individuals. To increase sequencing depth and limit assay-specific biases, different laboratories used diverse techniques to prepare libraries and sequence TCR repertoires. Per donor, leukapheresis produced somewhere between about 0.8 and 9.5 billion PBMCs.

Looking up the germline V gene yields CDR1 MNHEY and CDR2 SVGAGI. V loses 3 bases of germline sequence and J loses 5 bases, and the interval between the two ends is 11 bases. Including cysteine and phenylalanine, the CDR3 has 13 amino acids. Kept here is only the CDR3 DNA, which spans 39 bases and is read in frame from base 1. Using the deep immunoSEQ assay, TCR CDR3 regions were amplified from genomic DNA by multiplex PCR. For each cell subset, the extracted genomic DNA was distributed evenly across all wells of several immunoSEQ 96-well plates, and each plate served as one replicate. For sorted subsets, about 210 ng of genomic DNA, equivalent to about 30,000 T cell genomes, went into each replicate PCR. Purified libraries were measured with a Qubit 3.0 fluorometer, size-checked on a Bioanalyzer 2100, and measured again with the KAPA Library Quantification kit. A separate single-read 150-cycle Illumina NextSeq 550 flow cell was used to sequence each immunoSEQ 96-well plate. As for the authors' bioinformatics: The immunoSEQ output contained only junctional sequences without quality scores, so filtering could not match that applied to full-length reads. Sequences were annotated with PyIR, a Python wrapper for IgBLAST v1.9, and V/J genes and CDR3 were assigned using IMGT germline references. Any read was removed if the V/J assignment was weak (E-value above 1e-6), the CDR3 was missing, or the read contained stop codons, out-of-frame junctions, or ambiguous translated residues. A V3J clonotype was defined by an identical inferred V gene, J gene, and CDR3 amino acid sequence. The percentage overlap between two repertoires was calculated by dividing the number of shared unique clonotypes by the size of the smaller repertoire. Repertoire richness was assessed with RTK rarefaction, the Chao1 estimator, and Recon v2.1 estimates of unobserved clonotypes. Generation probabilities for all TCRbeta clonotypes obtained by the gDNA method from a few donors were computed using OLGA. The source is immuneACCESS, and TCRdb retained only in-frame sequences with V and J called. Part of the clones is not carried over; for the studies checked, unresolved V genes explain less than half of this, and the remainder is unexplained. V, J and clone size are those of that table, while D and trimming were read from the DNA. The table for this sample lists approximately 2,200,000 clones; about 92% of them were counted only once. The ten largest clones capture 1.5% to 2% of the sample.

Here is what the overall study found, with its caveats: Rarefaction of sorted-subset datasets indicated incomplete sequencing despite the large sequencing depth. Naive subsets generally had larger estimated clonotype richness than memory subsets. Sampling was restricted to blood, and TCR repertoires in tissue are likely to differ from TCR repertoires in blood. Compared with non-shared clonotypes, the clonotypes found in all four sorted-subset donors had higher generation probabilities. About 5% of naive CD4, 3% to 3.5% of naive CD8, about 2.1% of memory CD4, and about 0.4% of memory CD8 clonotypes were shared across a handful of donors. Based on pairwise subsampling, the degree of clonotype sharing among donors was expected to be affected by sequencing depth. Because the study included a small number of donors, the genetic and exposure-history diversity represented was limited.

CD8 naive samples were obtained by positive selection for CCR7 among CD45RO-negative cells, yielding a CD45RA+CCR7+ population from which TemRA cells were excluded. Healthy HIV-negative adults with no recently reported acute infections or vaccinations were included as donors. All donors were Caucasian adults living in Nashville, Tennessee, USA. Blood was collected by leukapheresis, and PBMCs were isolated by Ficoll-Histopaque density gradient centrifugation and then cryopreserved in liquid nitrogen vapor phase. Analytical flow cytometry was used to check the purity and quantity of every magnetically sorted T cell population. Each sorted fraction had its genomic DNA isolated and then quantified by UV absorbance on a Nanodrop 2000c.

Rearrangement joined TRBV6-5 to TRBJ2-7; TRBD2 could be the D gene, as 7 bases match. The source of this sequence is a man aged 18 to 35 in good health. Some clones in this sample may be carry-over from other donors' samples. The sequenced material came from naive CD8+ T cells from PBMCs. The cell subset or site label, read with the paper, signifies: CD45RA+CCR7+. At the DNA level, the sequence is TGTGCCAGCAGTTATCGGGGGGCTGACGAGCAGTACTTC. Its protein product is CASSYRGADEQYF.